A selection of T cell receptor beta chains follows, all from one sample in a study of T-cell reconstitution after alpha-beta-depleted transplantation in children. TCRdb re-derived calls from the PCR reads in MiXCR, one entry per CDR3 protein. The table records fewer than 550,000 distinct CDR3 sequences, about an eighth of them present only once. The sample was PBMCs, mostly from graft donor cells, taken 180 days after TCRalphabeta/CD19-depleted stem cell transplant. The receptors were gathered from a female patient aged 2 to 10 who had a stem cell transplant for aplastic anemia, so the T cells may come from the graft donor. Each CDR3 is given without its conserved first and last residue. Fields, in order: V gene, J gene, D gene, CDR3 protein. A D gene is named only where the DNA matches it firmly.

TRBV4-3	TRBJ1-4	-	ASSQPGTDANEKLF
TRBV30	TRBJ2-1	TRBD1	AWSVGQGLDEQF
TRBV6-2/TRBV6-3	TRBJ1-2	-	ASGSASLYGYT
TRBV15	TRBJ2-3	-	ATSRVGDTQY
TRBV27	TRBJ2-7	TRBD1	ASSWGQGIIYEQY
TRBV4-3	TRBJ2-2	TRBD1	ASKIYRGETGGELF
TRBV7-2	TRBJ2-7	-	ASSLASWAAYEQY
TRBV12-3/TRBV12-4	TRBJ1-5	-	ASASQQPQH
TRBV4-2	TRBJ2-1	-	ASSLKAWEGVDEQF
TRBV20-1	TRBJ2-3	TRBD2	SVKGRSGSPDTQY
TRBV7-9	TRBJ2-7	-	ASSLEAPTRYEQY
TRBV27	TRBJ2-1	-	ASSFRDQMPYNEQF
TRBV7-8	TRBJ2-7	TRBD1	ASSSSGRGLYEQY
TRBV18	TRBJ2-1	-	ASSPWDGPSDEQF
TRBV23-1	TRBJ2-7	TRBD1	ASSQRPVRQGVIPIYEQY
TRBV10-3	TRBJ2-5	TRBD2	AISESGGPPRGETQY
TRBV7-9	TRBJ1-2	-	ASSLPYSAYGYT
TRBV29-1	TRBJ1-4	-	SVDPGNNEKLF
TRBV7-4	TRBJ2-5	TRBD2	AISTGPREARETQY
TRBV28	TRBJ1-1	-	ASSPSGRGARTEAF
TRBV29-1	TRBJ2-1	TRBD2	SVEGLAGAYNEQF
TRBV7-3	TRBJ2-1	TRBD2	ASGLGTRYPNEQF
TRBV12-3/TRBV12-4	TRBJ1-2	-	ASSFDKVGSST
TRBV28	TRBJ2-4	-	ASSLEGRLAKNIQY
TRBV20-1	TRBJ2-1	TRBD2	SARHLAGAKNEQF
TRBV28	TRBJ2-3	-	ASTSGTADTQY
TRBV4-2	TRBJ2-5	-	ASSQSTKQETQY